This TCR beta chain emerged from a study of T cell repertoires in cytomegalovirus infection. Study at large: In public TCR beta signatures, there were indications of both CMV infection and matching HLA type.

Each CDR3 protein is one row after TCRdb ran MiXCR on the reads. The sample has about 830,000 distinct CDR3 sequences, about 33% seen once; the top ten hold approximately 13%. Study-wide results and caveats: The study identified carriers of CMV plus the relevant HLA from cumulative public TCR beta family frequency. HLA-C-restricted CMV clonotypes gave the most frequent clonotype in two of eight donors.

As regards this clonotype: Its specificity is not known.

Trimming cost V 2 bases and J 1 base, with 17 bases left between them. Germline-derived CDR1 and CDR2 are MNHEY and SVGAGI. The CDR3 has 18 amino acids. This receptor was identified in a human donor in good health (CMV status not recorded). Some clones in this sample may be carry-over from other donors' samples. The gene calls are TRBV6-5 and TRBJ2-2, with D tentatively TRBD1 (5 bases). Material: cultured CD8+ T cells from PBMCs, obtained from culture after CMV antigen stimulation. DNA for the CDR3: TGTGCCAGCAGTTACACCTCGGCAGTACAGGAGAACACCGGGGAGCTGTTTTTT. Its translation: CASSYTSAVQENTGELFF.